This TCR beta chain was obtained from a study of Graves' ophthalmopathy and Graves' hyperthyroidism. Donors with ophthalmopathy: moderate-to-severe activity, CAS ≥3, NOSPECS ≥4, duration under 3 months. Patients were diagnosed from clinical symptoms, serum thyroxine, TRAb, thyroid ultrasound and orbital computed tomography. Study findings and constraints: The model's ophthalmopathy progression predictions had roughly 71% sensitivity and less than 85% specificity. Also, most clonotypes expanded in the thyroid above 0.001 frequency appeared in blood.

With regard to this clonotype: The target antigen is unknown.

RNA transcripts served as template for amplifying TCR beta CDR3 sequences. Investigators did first-round RT-PCR with HTBI primers, then second-round multiplex PCR. One entry per CDR3 protein results from TCRdb running MiXCR on the multiplex PCR reads. The data contain about 150,000 distinct CDR3 sequences, 30% to 45% of them singletons. Sequences were obtained from peripheral blood. The clonotype comes from a middle-aged woman with Graves' ophthalmopathy.

In DNA, the CDR3 is TGTGCCAGCACCCCCCCAGGGACAGGGGGCATGAAGACCCAGTACTTC. This sequence encodes CASTPPGTGGMKTQYF. The V call is TRBV28, the J call TRBJ2-5; 12 positions agree with TRBD1. The CDR3 is made up of 16 amino acids. V shed 7 bases and J 6 bases; nucleotides not matched to a gene: 12. The germline gives CDR1 MDHEN, CDR2 SYDVKM.